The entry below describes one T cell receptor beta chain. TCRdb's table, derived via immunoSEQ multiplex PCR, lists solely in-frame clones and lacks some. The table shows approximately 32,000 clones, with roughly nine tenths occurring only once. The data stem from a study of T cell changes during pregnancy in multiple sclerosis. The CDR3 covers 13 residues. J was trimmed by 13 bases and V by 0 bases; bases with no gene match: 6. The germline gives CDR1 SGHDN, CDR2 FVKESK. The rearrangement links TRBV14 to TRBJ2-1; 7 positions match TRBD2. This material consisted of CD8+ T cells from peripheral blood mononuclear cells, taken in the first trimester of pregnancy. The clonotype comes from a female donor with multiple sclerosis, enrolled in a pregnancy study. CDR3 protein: CASSQDWGTIQFF. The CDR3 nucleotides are TGTGCCAGCAGCCAAGATTGGGGGACTATACAGTTCTTC.